These T cell receptor beta chains were read from a single sample in a study of blood T cell repertoires in COVID-19. TCRdb's table, derived via immunoSEQ multiplex PCR, lists solely in-frame clones and lacks some. The table has some 160,000 clones, around four fifths seen once. The sample was PBMCs or T cells enriched from blood (not recorded which). The receptor set was obtained from a woman aged 40 to 50 who had recovered from COVID-19. Each CDR3 is given with its conserved first and last residue. Each record gives: CDR3 length, D gene, clone size, V gene, J gene, CDR3 DNA, CDR3 protein. A D gene is named only where the DNA matches it firmly. Expanded clones get a size class; other rows say once, few or many, or leave the size out.

16	TRBD1	-	TRBV5-6	TRBJ1-5	TGTGCCAGCAGCTTAATGACAGGGTACGGCAATCAGCCCCAGCATTTT	CASSLMTGYGNQPQHF
16	TRBD2	-	TRBV5-1	TRBJ2-1	TGCGCCAGCAGCTCCGGGACTAGCGGGACTGGGGATGAGCAGTTCTTC	CASSSGTSGTGDEQFF
15	-	-	TRBV9	TRBJ2-2	TGTGCCAGCAGCGTAGGGTCAGGGCCTGGCGGGGAGCTGTTTTTT	CASSVGSGPGGELFF
14	TRBD2	few	TRBV15	TRBJ2-3	TGTGCCACCAGCCGTAGCGGGGCCACAGATACGCAGTATTTT	CATSRSGATDTQYF
14	TRBD2	-	TRBV19	TRBJ2-3	TGTGCCAGTAGGGAGGGACTAGCGGGAGATACGCAGTATTTT	CASREGLAGDTQYF
13	-	-	TRBV2	TRBJ1-2	TGTGCCAGCGGTTCGGCTAGTAACTATGGCTACACCTTC	CASGSASNYGYTF
18	TRBD1	-	TRBV3-1/TRBV3-2	TRBJ1-2	TGTGCCAGCAGCCAAGATCGGCGGGCCAGGGGGGCGAACTATGGCTACACCTTC	CASSQDRRARGANYGYTF
15	TRBD2	-	TRBV4-2	TRBJ2-5	TGTGCCAGCAGCCGCCAGAAGGGACTAGGAGAGACCCAGTACTTC	CASSRQKGLGETQYF
15	-	-	TRBV19	TRBJ1-4	TGTGCCAGTGGTTGGCCGACAGGCACTAATGAAAAACTGTTTTTT	CASGWPTGTNEKLFF
13	-	-	TRBV7-3	TRBJ2-2	TGTGCCAGCGGGGAGTCGAACACCGGGGAGCTGTTTTTT	CASGESNTGELFF
15	-	once	TRBV4-2	TRBJ1-2	TGTGCCAGCAGCCAAGATAAGGGGATCGGCTATGGCTACACCTTC	CASSQDKGIGYGYTF
13	TRBD1	-	TRBV12-3/TRBV12-4	TRBJ1-2	TGTGCCAGCGGTTGGGACAGGGGATATGGCTACACCTTC	CASGWDRGYGYTF
18	-	-	TRBV4-1	TRBJ1-3	TGCGCCAGCAGCCAAGACGCCCCACAGGCGGTCTCTGGAAACACCATATATTTT	CASSQDAPQAVSGNTIYF
18	TRBD2	-	TRBV11-2	TRBJ2-7	TGTGCCAGCAGGAATTATGGGACTAGCGGGAGTAGGCCCTACGAGCAGTACTTC	CASRNYGTSGSRPYEQYF
13	TRBD1	-	TRBV15	TRBJ2-7	TGTGCCACCAGCAGAGATCCCGGGACAGGGCAGTACTTC	CATSRDPGTGQYF
14	TRBD1	-	TRBV27	TRBJ1-6	TGTGCCAGCAGGGAGGGACAGGGGTATTCACCCCTCCACTTT	CASREGQGYSPLHF
16	-	few	TRBV4-1	TRBJ2-7	TGCGCCAGCAGCCAAGATCAGACAGGGAGGAAGGACGAGCAGTACTTC	CASSQDQTGRKDEQYF
14	-	-	TRBV5-1	TRBJ1-1	TGCGCCAGCAGCTTTCGGAGGGAGGACACTGAAGCTTTCTTT	CASSFRREDTEAFF
12	-	-	TRBV25-1	TRBJ2-5	TGTGCCAGCCACAGGGTGTTAGAGACCCAGTACTTC	CASHRVLETQYF
16	TRBD1	once	TRBV2	TRBJ2-3	TGTGCCAGCAGGGAGGTGGGACAGGGGCCCCCGGATACGCAGTATTTT	CASREVGQGPPDTQYF
11	TRBD1	-	TRBV30	TRBJ1-2	TGTGCCTGGAGTACGACAGGGTTGGGCACCTTC	CAWSTTGLGTF
15	-	-	TRBV7-9	TRBJ2-6	TGTGCCAGCAGCTCCTCACTCTCTGGGGCCAACGTCCTGACTTTC	CASSSSLSGANVLTF
15	TRBD2	-	TRBV7-8	TRBJ2-7	TGTGCCAGCAGCCTTTGGGTAGCGGGGGCCTACGAGCAGTACTTC	CASSLWVAGAYEQYF
16	-	-	TRBV2	TRBJ1-3	TGTGCCAGCAGTGATTGGCAGGGCTACTCTGGAAACACCATATATTTT	CASSDWQGYSGNTIYF
17	-	-	TRBV5-1	TRBJ2-3	TGCGCCAGCAGCTTGCCGGGGGGCGCTTGGGACACAGATACGCAGTATTTT	CASSLPGGAWDTDTQYF
15	-	-	TRBV7-3	TRBJ2-2	TGTGCCAGCAGCTTAGGGAACAGGTTCACCGGGGAGCTGTTTTTT	CASSLGNRFTGELFF
12	TRBD1	few	TRBV10-1	TRBJ1-1	TGCGCCAGCAGTGAACGGGACAGTGGAGCTTTCTTT	CASSERDSGAFF
16	-	-	TRBV5-6	TRBJ2-2	TGTGCCAGCAGCTTGAGTCCGACAGCGAACACCGGGGAGCTGTTTTTT	CASSLSPTANTGELFF
16	TRBD1	-	TRBV4-1	TRBJ2-1	TGCGCCAGCAGCCTGTGGGGAGACAGGGGAAAGGATGAGCAGTTCTTC	CASSLWGDRGKDEQFF
14	TRBD1	-	TRBV3-1/TRBV3-2	TRBJ1-5	TGTGCCAGCAGCCAGACAGGGGGCAATCAGCCCCAGCATTTT	CASSQTGGNQPQHF
14	TRBD2	-	TRBV5-1	TRBJ2-7	TGCGCCAGCGGGGCGGGAGGGGGCAACTACGAGCAGTACTTC	CASGAGGGNYEQYF